These T cell receptor beta chains were read from a single sample in a study of cytomegalovirus exposure and HLA in healthy donors. TCRdb's copy holds only in-frame clones and misses some; the assay was immunoSEQ multiplex PCR. The sample holds 150,000 to 200,000 clones; over 75% are singletons and the top ten take 1.5% to 2%. The sequenced sample consisted of PBMCs. The origin of the receptors is a man between 18 and 35 years old in good health and CMV-seronegative. Both conserved end residues are trimmed from each CDR3.

CDR3: ASSKPHDRVKTF
V: TRBV21-1

CDR3: ASSFRGTGGYEQY
V: TRBV28

CDR3: ASSLGRRENTDTQY
V: TRBV11-3

CDR3: ASRTDRGQLTNEKLF
V: TRBV21-1

CDR3: ASSLSVSGNTIY
V: TRBV28

CDR3: ASRDRGRLF
V: TRBV25-1

CDR3: ASSQGLAGVYNEQF
V: TRBV4-1

CDR3: ASSDWTGGVGSGNTIY
V: TRBV10-1

CDR3: ATSRTLSGLSSYEQY
V: TRBV15

CDR3: ASSDSSGGGTDTQY
V: TRBV6-4

CDR3: ASSPWLHEPNTEAF
V: TRBV7-2

CDR3: ASSWTSGSWATGELF
V: TRBV5-1

CDR3: ASSPQGLAGYEQY
V: TRBV28

CDR3: ASSLARQGAVQF
V: TRBV7-7

CDR3: ASSLGGSGSPPDTQY
V: TRBV7-2

CDR3: ASSPEIRGVGYGYT
V: TRBV4-3

CDR3: ASSYEAGGQETQY
V: TRBV6-5

CDR3: ASTLTGRGNTIY
V: TRBV19

CDR3: ASTPDRDREQY
V: TRBV2

CDR3: ASSELAVQGTQY
V: TRBV2

CDR3: ASSYSYRGETQY
V: TRBV6-5

CDR3: ASSLGQDTSPLH
V: TRBV5-1

CDR3: AWSVTGRAIGELF
V: TRBV30

CDR3: ASMRDRAQY
V: TRBV25-1

CDR3: ASRRDRVEEKLF
V: TRBV5-1

CDR3: ASSIGGGDTGELF
V: TRBV19

CDR3: ASSGSRGGNQETQY
V: TRBV11-2

CDR3: ASSQQGFPSYNEQF
V: TRBV4-1

CDR3: ATSIRGRDNEQF
V: TRBV15

CDR3: ASSQDPGPNTEAF
V: TRBV4-3

CDR3: SVHRGWATLNTEAF
V: TRBV29-1

CDR3: ASTPGAGNYGYT
V: TRBV19

CDR3: ASSYGGFSYEQY
V: TRBV6-6

CDR3: ATSTTAGRLNTEAF
V: TRBV15

CDR3: ATQQGLGGTGELF
V: TRBV6-6

CDR3: ASSRDRGLETQY
V: TRBV7-2

CDR3: ASSPTKETQY
V: TRBV18

CDR3: SCLRIAGATDTQY
V: TRBV29-1

CDR3: ASTRGSEAF
V: TRBV6-1

CDR3: ASSTQGTEAF
V: TRBV5-1

CDR3: ASSPAGTSDTDTQY
V: TRBV27

CDR3: ASSTSNRDREVSYT
V: TRBV21-1

CDR3: ASSLDAQRGTEAF
V: TRBV5-1

CDR3: ASSVISRGLAKNIQY
V: TRBV9

CDR3: ASSLRAEGISSYNEQF
V: TRBV7-6

CDR3: ASSPNRDEKLF
V: TRBV18

CDR3: ASSQDIISGANVLT
V: TRBV4-3

CDR3: ASSLKLGGGTGELF
V: TRBV7-3

CDR3: ASSSLYRQREGGDEQF
V: TRBV13

CDR3: SALAGRGYNEQF
V: TRBV29-1

CDR3: ASSQNITGGPLGNTGELF
V: TRBV4-2

CDR3: ASSLRLAGGSSYNEQF
V: TRBV5-6

CDR3: ASSQGSGFLLNQETQY
V: TRBV4-2

CDR3: ASSGLAGGPDYNEQF
V: TRBV9

CDR3: ASSFGTGAGYNEQF
V: TRBV7-7

CDR3: ASSPRGNYGYT
V: TRBV13

CDR3: AWSVPSGRVDVTDTQY
V: TRBV30

CDR3: ASSYVREGNQPQH
V: TRBV6-6

CDR3: ASSTLAGVGRETQY
V: TRBV19

CDR3: ASSEGMGNTIY
V: TRBV6-1